These 17 T cell receptor beta chains share one sample of origin, sequenced in a study of T cells in Graves' hyperthyroidism and ophthalmopathy. RNA transcripts served as the template for amplifying TCR beta CDR3 regions. During a first-round RT-PCR of the TCR CDR3, the HTBI primer set was used. MiXCR was run by TCRdb on the multiplex PCR reads, yielding one entry per CDR3 protein. The table has 490,000 or so distinct CDR3 sequences, 40% to 55% seen once. What was sequenced was peripheral blood or thyroid tissue (not recorded which). These TCRs come from an adult woman with Graves' disease, either hyperthyroidism or ophthalmopathy (not recorded which).

This clonotype was picked up many times. This chain uses TRBV2 with TRBJ1-2; D is possibly TRBD1 (5 bases). V was pared by 3 bases and J by 7 bases, with 18 bases between. Germline V gene data show CDR1 as SNHLY and CDR2 as FYNNEI. CDR3 length: 15 residues. In DNA, the CDR3 is TGTGCCAGCAGTGAGATCACGGGGGTCCCCCTTGGCTACACCTTC. It translates to CASSEITGVPLGYTF.

A note on this clonotype: This could be a read error, since a much larger clone is one nucleotide away. The chain has TRBV30 and TRBJ1-2, with a weak D call TRBD1 (5 bases). This CDR3 is 12 amino acids long. CDR1 and CDR2 (germline): GTSNPN, SVGIG (reference sequence). V lost 4 bases and J lost 4, with 10 bases in between. The CDR3 here is CAWNLTVYGYTF. The CDR3 nucleotides read TGTGCCTGGAACCTGACAGTCTATGGCTACACCTTC.

The chain has TRBV19 and TRBJ2-2, with D possibly matching TRBD1 (5 bases). Looked up from germline, CDR1 is LNHDA and CDR2 is SQIVND (reference sequence). The V end was cut by 2 bases, the J end by 0 bases, with 10 bases between. The length of the CDR3 is 16 residues. CDR3: CASSILAGTNTGELFF. The CDR3 nucleotides are TGTGCCAGTAGTATATTGGCAGGGACGAACACCGGGGAGCTGTTTTTT.

This clonotype has just a few counts. V is TRBV30 and J is TRBJ2-5; 7 nucleotides match TRBD2. This CDR3 spans 14 amino acids. The V gene end was trimmed by 0 bases and the J gene end by 4 bases; junction bases not matched to a gene: 5. The germline V gene encodes CDR1 GTSNPN and CDR2 SVGIG (reference sequence). DNA for the CDR3: TGTGCCTGGAGTGTACTGGGCGGGAGAGAGACCCAGTACTTC. It yields the protein CAWSVLGGRETQYF.

The chain has TRBV4-1 and TRBJ2-2; D is undetermined. V gave up 0 bases and J gave up 4 bases, with 15 bases separating them. The CDR3 is made up of 17 amino acids. The germline gives CDR1 MGHRA, CDR2 YSYEKL. The CDR3 DNA reads TGCGCCAGCAGCCAAGATAGGGCCAGAACCCTCACCGGGGAGCTGTTTTTT. Amino acids: CASSQDRARTLTGELFF.

This clonotype was seen a single time. This chain links TRBV20-1 with TRBJ2-7; 8 positions match TRBD1. The CDR3 spans 15 residues. The germline V gene encodes CDR1 DFQATT and CDR2 SNEGSKA (reference sequence). V shed 3 bases, J shed 2 bases, and the junction held 9 bases outside the gene matches. The CDR3, as DNA: TGCAGTGCTAGGGGGAGGACAGGGACAACCTACGAGCAGTACTTC. It specifies CSARGRTGTTYEQYF.

The chain combines TRBV6-1 with TRBJ1-4; D ambiguous. The CDR3 sequence is 15 residues long. CDR1 MNHNS and CDR2 SASEGT come from the germline V gene. V shed 8 bases and J shed 3 bases, with 16 bases lying between them. The CDR3 DNA sequence: TGTGCCAGCGAGGACGTGGGTTTGGCTAATGAAAAACTGTTTTTT. This gives the protein CASEDVGLANEKLFF.

CDR3 sequence reads: CASRDRWRQETQYF. The DNA for the CDR3 is TGTGCCAGCCGGGACAGATGGAGACAAGAGACCCAGTACTTC. The genes are TRBV2 and TRBJ2-5, with 7 nucleotides matching TRBD1. CDR1 and CDR2 (germline): SNHLY, FYNNEI. The CDR3 consists of 14 residues. J gave up 2 bases and V 8 bases, and 8 bases lay outside the gene matches. The variable domain in full, completed from reference TRBV2 and TRBJ2-5, reads EPEVTQTPSHQVTQMGQEVILRCVPISNHLYFYWYRQILGQKVEFLVSFYNNEISEKSEIFDDQFSVERPDGSNFTLKIRSTKLEDSAMYFCASRDRWRQETQYFGPGTRLLVL.

The chain combines TRBV6-5 with TRBJ2-7; either TRBD1 or TRBD2 may fit D (5 bases each). The germline V and J ends were trimmed by 8 bases and 2 bases, with 13 bases remaining between them. Germline values: CDR1 MNHEY, CDR2 SVGAGI. This CDR3 contains 13 residues. CDR3 nucleotide sequence: TGTGCCAGCGAAGTCCGAGGGGCCTACGAGCAGTACTTC. As protein: CASEVRGAYEQYF.

The table lists this clonotype with many counts. The J gene is TRBJ2-2, the V gene TRBV4-3; D uncertain. The V end lost 1 base, the J end lost 6 bases, and 9 bases lay between the germline ends. Germline CDR1 is LGHNA and CDR2 is YSLEER. This CDR3 region has 14 residues. The CDR3 loop reads CASSQGESSGELFF. DNA of the CDR3: TGCGCCAGCAGCCAAGGAGAATCGTCCGGGGAGCTGTTTTTT.

The chain joins TRBV7-8 to TRBJ1-4, with D possibly being TRBD1 (5 bases). This CDR3 has 15 residues. Germline V gene data show CDR1 as SGHVS and CDR2 as FQNEAQ. Trimming left V 5 bases short and J 8 bases short, with 18 bases between. CDR3 sequence (DNA): TGTGCCAGCAGCGGGGGACCGCAGGGAAAAGAAAAACTGTTTTTT. Its protein product is CASSGGPQGKEKLFF.

This clonotype was counted between two and nine times. The J gene is TRBJ1-2, the V gene TRBV30; D unclear. With 2 bases removed from V and 7 bases from J, the gap between germline ends came to 17 bases. CDR3 length: 14 amino acids. Germline CDR1 and CDR2: GTSNPN and SVGIG (reference sequence). The CDR3 loop reads CAWSSGPAGPGYTF. CDR3 coding DNA: TGTGCCTGGAGTTCGGGCCCCGCCGGGCCTGGCTACACCTTC.

The rearrangement uses TRBV20-1 and TRBJ2-7, with TRBD2 matching 9 bases. V lost 0 bases, J lost 0 bases, and 6 bases stayed unmatched. The CDR3 runs 16 residues. Per the germline V gene, CDR1 is DFQATT and CDR2 is SNEGSKA (reference sequence). CDR3 bases: TGCAGTGCTAGAGAAAGACTGACTAGCGGCTCCTACGAGCAGTACTTC. Encoded protein: CSARERLTSGSYEQYF.

Remarks on this clonotype: One end of the junction varies from germline; a read error may be responsible. The chain carries TRBV10-2 and TRBJ1-3, with D unresolved. The germline V gene has CDR1 WSHSY and CDR2 SAAADI. This CDR3 is 11 amino acids long. DNA of the CDR3: TGCGCCATCAGTGGTGGAAACGCCATATATTTT. Protein: CAISGGNAIYF.

This clonotype came up many times. The chain combines TRBV7-8 with TRBJ2-7; unclear D gene. V lost 1 base and J 2 bases, leaving 12 bases between the germline ends. The CDR3 totals 15 residues. Germline CDR1 reads SGHVS; CDR2 reads FQNEAQ. This CDR3 reads CASSLVDLGPYEQYF. The CDR3 nucleotides read TGTGCCAGCAGCTTAGTTGACCTAGGTCCCTACGAGCAGTACTTC. The entire variable domain, with the rest obtained from reference TRBV7-8 and TRBJ2-7, is as follows: GAGVSQSPRYKVAKRGQDVALRCDPISGHVSLFWYQQALGQGPEFLTYFQNEAQLDKSGLPSDRFFAERPEGSVSTLKIQRTQQEDSAVYLCASSLVDLGPYEQYFGPGTRLTVT.

The chain combines TRBV29-1 with TRBJ2-5, with D perhaps TRBD2 (6 bases). Germline V gives CDR1 SQVTM, CDR2 ANQGSEA. V was trimmed by 5 bases and J by 5 bases, leaving 15 bases between them. The CDR3 is made up of 13 amino acids. CDR3 in DNA: TGCAGCGTTTATCACGGGGGTTTGGAGACCCAGTACTTC. Its protein product is CSVYHGGLETQYF. Variable domain in full (rest from reference TRBV29-1 and TRBJ2-5): SAVISQKPSRDICQRGTSLTIQCQVDSQVTMMFWYRQQPGQSLTLIATANQGSEATYESGFVIDKFPISRPNLTFSTLTVSNMSPEDSSIYLCSVYHGGLETQYFGPGTRLLVL.

This clonotype showed up just a few times. The V and J genes are TRBV29-1 and TRBJ2-1; D uncertain. Germline V gives CDR1 SQVTM, CDR2 ANQGSEA. Between the trimmed V and J ends, which lost 5 bases and 5 bases, there was a span of 16 bases. CDR3 length equals 14 residues. Written as DNA, the CDR3 is TGCAGCGTTTGGTTTGTCGGTCGGGACAATGAGCAGTTCTTC. It encodes CSVWFVGRDNEQFF.